This note documents a single T cell receptor (beta chain) sequence. Antigen unknown. The junction departs from germline at one end; a sequencing error may be responsible. The record originates from a study of shared clonotypes between healthy human individuals. CD4+ cells underwent separation, giving CD45RA+ naive and CD45RA-negative memory subsets. Points from the study as a whole: Non-shared clonotypes had lower generation probabilities than those shared by all four donors. What naive subsets generally showed was a larger estimated richness than memory subsets showed.

This CDR3 has 13 amino acids. CDR1 and CDR2 from the germline V gene are LNHNV and YYDKDF (reference sequence). Original methodology: Quality scores were absent from the junction-only immunoSEQ sequences, so filtering differed. The table came from immunoSEQ multiplex PCR; TCRdb's copy has only in-frame clones and leaves some out. V, J and clone size are those of that table, while D and trimming were read from the DNA. The table has 550,000 to 800,000 clones, around 74% seen once. The clonotype originates from a woman in her 30s in good health. V usage is TRBV15 and J usage is TRBJ2-1; TRBD2 is a possible D gene (5 bases). Sequencing was done on a sample of memory CD4+ T cells sorted from blood. The subset is: CD45RA-negative fraction. The CDR3 DNA sequence: TGTGCCACCAGCAGCCTCGCCTTGGGAGAGAACGTCTTC. Encoded protein: CATSSLALGENVF.